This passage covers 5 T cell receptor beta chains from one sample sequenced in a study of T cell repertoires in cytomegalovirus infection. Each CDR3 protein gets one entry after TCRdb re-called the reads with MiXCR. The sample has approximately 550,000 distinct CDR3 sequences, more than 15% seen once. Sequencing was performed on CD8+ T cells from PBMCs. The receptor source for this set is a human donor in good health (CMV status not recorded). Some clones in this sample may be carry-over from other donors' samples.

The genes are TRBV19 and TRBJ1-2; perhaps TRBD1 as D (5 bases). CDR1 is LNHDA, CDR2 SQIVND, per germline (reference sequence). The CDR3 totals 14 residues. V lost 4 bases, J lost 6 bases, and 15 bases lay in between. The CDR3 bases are TGTGCCAGTAGTACCAGACGGGGGACGGATGGCTACACCTTC. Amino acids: CASSTRRGTDGYTF.

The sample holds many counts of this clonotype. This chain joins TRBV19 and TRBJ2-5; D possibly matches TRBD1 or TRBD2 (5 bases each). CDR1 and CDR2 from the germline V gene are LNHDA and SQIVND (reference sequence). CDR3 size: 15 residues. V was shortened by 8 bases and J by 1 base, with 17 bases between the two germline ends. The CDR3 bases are TGTGCCAGTTCCCCCGGGACGGCATTCCAAGAGACCCAGTACTTC. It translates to CASSPGTAFQETQYF.

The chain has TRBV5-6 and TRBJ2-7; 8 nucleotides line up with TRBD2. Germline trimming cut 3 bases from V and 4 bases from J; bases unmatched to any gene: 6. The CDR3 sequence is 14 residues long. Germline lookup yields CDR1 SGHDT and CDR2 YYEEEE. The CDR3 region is CASSWGTRGYEQYF. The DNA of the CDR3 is TGTGCCAGCAGCTGGGGGACTAGGGGATACGAGCAGTACTTC.

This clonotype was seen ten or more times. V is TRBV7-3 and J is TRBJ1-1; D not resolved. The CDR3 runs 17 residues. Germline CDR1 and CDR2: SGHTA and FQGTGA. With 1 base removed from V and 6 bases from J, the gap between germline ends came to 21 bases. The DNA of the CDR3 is TGTGCCAGCAGCTTAAACCTTCCTGTGGTAGATGGTTCTGAAGCTTTCTTT. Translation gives CASSLNLPVVDGSEAFF.

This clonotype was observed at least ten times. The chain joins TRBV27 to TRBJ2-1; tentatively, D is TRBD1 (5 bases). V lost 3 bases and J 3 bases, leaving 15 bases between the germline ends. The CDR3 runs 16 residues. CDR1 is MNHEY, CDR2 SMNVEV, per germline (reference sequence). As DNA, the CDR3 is TGTGCCAGCAGTTTGAGCAGACAGCTCGTCTACAATGAGCAGTTCTTC. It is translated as CASSLSRQLVYNEQFF.